The present TCR beta chain was sequenced within a study of cytomegalovirus exposure and HLA in healthy donors. Study information: Unique TCRs from HLA-typed donors, 80 million to 100 million of them, were held in an early data release.

With 4 bases removed from V and 4 bases from J, the gap between germline ends came to 20 bases. The CDR3 sequence is 16 residues long. The germline gives CDR1 SGHDT, CDR2 YYEEEE. PCR was performed using 60 Vbeta and 13 Jbeta primers. Produced via immunoSEQ multiplex PCR; TCRdb's table is partial and in-frame only. The sample consists of about 190,000 clones, roughly 87% of them appearing once. This rearrangement joins TRBV5-6 to TRBJ2-5; D is perhaps TRBD1 (5 bases). The receptor was isolated from a boy between 2 and 15 years old in good health and CMV-seronegative. The sample taken for sequencing was PBMCs. For the CDR3, the DNA is TGTGCCAGCAGCCTGACTCAGGGCGCGGCCCCAGAGACCCAGTACTTC. Its protein product is CASSLTQGAAPETQYF.